This is a list of T cell receptor beta chains from one sample in a study of metastatic and nonmetastatic thyroid tumors. TCRdb re-processed the PCR reads through MiXCR. In the table there are just over 70,000 clones, roughly a sixth of which are singletons. The sample taken for sequencing was blood. These receptors all stem from a female donor with papillary thyroid cancer or a benign thyroid nodule (not recorded which). Some clones in this sample may be carry-over from other donors' samples. CDR3s include the opening cysteine and the closing phenylalanine or tryptophan. D genes are given only for firm matches. Not all rows give a size; the values are once, few, many and, for expanded clones, a class.

clone_size j_call d_call v_call cdr3_aa cdr3_nt
many TRBJ2-2 NA TRBV20-1 CSARAGLNTGELFF TGCAGTGCTCGGGCGGGGTTGAACACCGGGGAGCTGTTTTTT
many TRBJ2-7 NA TRBV12-3/TRBV12-4 CASSLALFEQYF TGTGCCAGCAGTTTAGCCCTTTTCGAGCAGTACTTC
many TRBJ1-1 NA TRBV12-3/TRBV12-4 CASSGVGAFF TGTGCCAGCAGTGGGGTAGGAGCTTTCTTT
many TRBJ1-2 NA TRBV7-9 CASSLETGTKNGYTF TGTGCCAGCAGCTTAGAAACCGGGACAAAGAATGGCTACACCTTC
NA TRBJ1-2 NA TRBV7-9 CASRAGHPIATF TGTGCCAGCAGAGCGGGGCACCCTATCGCTACCTTC
many TRBJ2-7 NA TRBV12-3/TRBV12-4 CASSITRDMRPYEQYF TGTGCCAGCAGTATAACCCGGGACATGAGACCCTACGAGCAGTACTTC
many TRBJ2-5 NA TRBV12-3/TRBV12-4 CASTFGGPSETQYF TGTGCCAGCACCTTCGGGGGACCCTCGGAGACCCAGTACTTC
many TRBJ1-1 TRBD1 TRBV20-1 CSAEKQGAGTEAFF TGCAGTGCTGAGAAGCAGGGGGCGGGCACTGAAGCTTTCTTT
many TRBJ1-5 TRBD1 TRBV6-1 CASRPTGTVNQPQHF TGTGCCAGCAGACCCACCGGGACAGTCAATCAGCCCCAGCATTTT
many TRBJ2-5 NA TRBV9 CASSLPLVPVGQETQYF TGTGCCAGCAGCCTCCCTCTAGTTCCGGTGGGACAAGAGACCCAGTACTTC
many TRBJ1-1 NA TRBV4-1 CASSQDLVEGGTEAFF TGCGCCAGCAGCCAAGATCTGGTAGAAGGGGGAACTGAAGCTTTCTTT
many TRBJ1-1 NA TRBV6-1 CASTLSATEAFF TGTGCCAGCACTTTAAGCGCCACTGAAGCTTTCTTT
NA TRBJ2-1 NA TRBV6-2/TRBV6-3 CASSYAAGHNEQFF TGTGCCAGCAGTTATGCAGCGGGTCACAATGAGCAGTTCTTC
many TRBJ1-5 NA TRBV24-1 CATSKAGRGNQPQHF TGTGCCACCAGTAAGGCAGGGAGGGGTAATCAGCCCCAGCATTTT